This passage covers 27 T cell receptor beta chains from one sample sequenced in a study of vaccination effects on CD4 cells after COVID-19 (dated 2022 in TCRdb). After about 9 days of culture, CD4+ T cells were isolated with the EasySep CD4+ T cell isolation kit. Participants received two doses of either the BNT162b2 or the mRNA-1273 mRNA SARS-CoV-2 vaccine. These TCRs' antigens remain unknown. Libraries were prepared through the immunoSEQ multiplex PCR assay. TCRdb retrieved this table from immuneACCESS and kept in-frame rearrangements only. Not all clones are present; in checked studies, unresolved V genes account for under half, and no reason is known for the remainder. This sample gives about 45,000 clones in total; 72% of them show up just once. Of the sample, roughly a tenth is held by the ten largest clones. The sequenced sample was CD4+ T cells from PBMCs cultured without peptide, obtained after COVID-19 vaccination. These receptors were taken from a human donor who received a COVID-19 vaccine.

CDR3 nucleotides: TGTGCCAGCAGTGAACTAGCGGGAGGGTACAATGAGCAGTTCTTC. Protein sequence: CASSELAGGYNEQFF. This chain joins TRBV6-1 and TRBJ2-1, with 12 bases aligning to TRBD2. Germline CDR1 is MNHNS and CDR2 is SASEGT. V was clipped by 2 bases and J by 4 bases; unmatched bases: 0. The CDR3 covers 15 residues.

The J gene is TRBJ2-2, the V gene TRBV24-1; D unclear. This CDR3 is built from 14 residues. V gave up 5 bases and J gave up 6 bases, with 12 bases separating them. Germline lookup yields CDR1 KGHDR and CDR2 SFDVKD. CDR3 DNA sequence: TGTGCCACCAGTGGGCCTTTCCCCCCCGGGGAGCTGTTTTTT. As protein: CATSGPFPPGELFF.

The chain recombines TRBV24-1 with TRBJ2-5; 8 bases fit TRBD2. The V segment lost 9 bases and the J segment 5 bases; nucleotides outside the gene matches: 7. The CDR3 covers 13 residues. The germline gives CDR1 KGHDR, CDR2 SFDVKD. The DNA of the CDR3 is TGTGCCACCCGGGAGGGGGGGACGGAGACCCAGTACTTC. It yields the protein CATREGGTETQYF.

CDR3 DNA sequence: TGTGCCAGCTCGACTCCAGGTAGCTCCTACGAGCAGTACTTC. Protein product: CASSTPGSSYEQYF. V is TRBV3-1 (or the pseudogene TRBV3-2) and J is TRBJ2-7; D is undetermined. CDR3 size: 14 residues. Trimming cost V 8 bases and J 0 bases, with 14 bases left between them. Per germline, CDR1 LGHDT and CDR2 YNNKEL (reference sequence).

The genes are TRBV27 and TRBJ2-5; D is possibly TRBD1 (7 bases). CDR1 and CDR2 (germline): MNHEY, SMNVEV (reference sequence). V shed 6 bases and J shed 5 bases, with 22 bases lying between them. The CDR3 totals 16 residues. CDR3: CASRTGARGRSETQYF. Written as DNA, the CDR3 is TGTGCCAGCAGAACAGGGGCGCGGGGTCGCTCGGAGACCCAGTACTTC.

The chain joins TRBV4-1 to TRBJ1-1; D not certain. Trimming shortened V by 1 base and J by 3 bases, and 15 bases separated the two germline ends. CDR1 is MGHRA and CDR2 is YSYEKL in the germline V gene. The CDR3 contains 16 residues. The CDR3 spells CASSQGRRGLDTEAFF. The CDR3 DNA is TGCGCCAGCAGCCAAGGTCGTCGGGGATTAGACACTGAAGCTTTCTTT.

This rearrangement joins TRBV28 to TRBJ2-2; D is possibly TRBD1 or TRBD2 (7 bases each). V lost 7 bases to trimming and J lost 1 base, with 10 bases between them. This CDR3 is 14 amino acids long. Per germline, CDR1 MDHEN and CDR2 SYDVKM. DNA for the CDR3: TGTGCCAGCACCAGGGGGGGGAACACCGGGGAGCTGTTTTTT. This codes for CASTRGGNTGELFF.

The rearrangement uses TRBV6-5 and TRBJ1-6; D remains unclear. The germline V gene encodes CDR1 MNHEY and CDR2 SVGAGI. The CDR3 runs 12 residues. The ends were cut back, 5 bases at V and 8 bases at J, with 7 bases in the middle. As DNA, the CDR3 is TGTGCCAGCAGTCCGACATATTCACCCCTCCACTTT. Its translation: CASSPTYSPLHF.

The rearrangement joins TRBV3-1 (or the pseudogene TRBV3-2) to TRBJ2-1; no firm D call. The CDR3 is 12 residues long. The V end lost 0 bases, the J end lost 12 bases, and 9 bases lay between the germline ends. Per the germline V gene, CDR1 is LGHDT and CDR2 is YNNKEL (reference sequence). The CDR3 protein is CASSQDRRSQFF. The CDR3 coding sequence is TGTGCCAGCAGCCAAGATAGGCGATCGCAGTTCTTC.

The chain links TRBV27 to TRBJ2-1; 8 bases are a match to TRBD2. Trimming cost V 7 bases and J 6 bases; bases outside gene matches: 8. The CDR3 spans 14 residues. Germline CDR1 is MNHEY and CDR2 is SMNVEV (reference sequence). The CDR3 region is CASKFGGVTNEQFF. As DNA, the CDR3 is TGTGCCAGCAAATTCGGGGGGGTAACCAATGAGCAGTTCTTC.

V is TRBV7-2 and J is TRBJ1-5; D is uncertain. Per the germline V gene, CDR1 is SGHTA and CDR2 is FQGNSA. Trimming shortened V by 0 bases and J by 0 bases, and 9 bases separated the two germline ends. The CDR3 has 16 residues. CDR3 sequence (DNA): TGTGCCAGCAGCTTAGCGGAGTTGGTTAGCAATCAGCCCCAGCATTTT. Amino acids: CASSLAELVSNQPQHF.

This clone was counted once. This chain uses TRBV4-1 with TRBJ1-2; 10 bases fit TRBD1. V lost 4 bases to trimming and J lost 0 bases; unmatched junction nucleotides: 5. From germline, CDR1 is MGHRA and CDR2 YSYEKL. There are 16 residues in the CDR3. DNA of the CDR3: TGCGCCAGCAGCCCCGGGACAGGGGCTACTAACTATGGCTACACCTTC. It translates to CASSPGTGATNYGYTF.

This chain connects TRBV3-1 (or the pseudogene TRBV3-2) to TRBJ1-1; D is unclear. The CDR3 extends over 13 amino acids. Per the germline V gene, CDR1 is LGHDT and CDR2 is YNNKEL (reference sequence). Deletions cut 1 base from V and 1 base from J, with 4 bases between. The CDR3 sequence: CASSQVENTEAFF. DNA of the CDR3: TGTGCCAGCAGCCAAGTAGAGAACACTGAAGCTTTCTTT.

This sequence joins TRBV6-2 or TRBV6-3 and TRBJ2-2, with D perhaps being TRBD1 or TRBD2 (5 bases each). Germline CDR1 and CDR2: MNHEY and SVGEGT. The CDR3 sequence is 14 residues long. With 2 bases removed from V and 4 bases from J, the gap between germline ends came to 8 bases. The CDR3 protein is CASSYLGVTGELFF. CDR3 sequence (DNA): TGTGCCAGCAGTTACCTGGGGGTCACCGGGGAGCTGTTTTTT.

The chain links TRBV5-1 to TRBJ2-3; possibly TRBD2 for D (6 bases). The CDR3 runs 15 residues. Trimming stripped 4 bases from V and 2 bases from J, with 14 bases between. CDR1 and CDR2 (germline): SGHRS, YFSETQ. CDR3 coding DNA: TGCGCCAGCAGCCCGCTCACGGGAGACACAGATACGCAGTATTTT. Its translation: CASSPLTGDTDTQYF.

The V and J genes are TRBV2 and TRBJ1-1; TRBD1 matches 10 bases. This CDR3 spans 14 amino acids. CDR1 is SNHLY, CDR2 FYNNEI, per germline. The V segment lost 2 bases and the J segment 10 bases; nucleotides outside the gene matches: 7. The CDR3: CASSEIGTGAVAFF. The CDR3 region has the DNA TGTGCCAGCAGTGAAATAGGGACAGGGGCCGTAGCTTTCTTT.

The V call is TRBV5-5, the J call TRBJ2-2; D tentatively fits TRBD1 or TRBD2 (5 bases each). The CDR3 totals 18 residues. The V and J ends lost 4 bases and 4 bases respectively, with 23 bases between them. From germline, CDR1 is SGHKS and CDR2 YYEKEE (reference sequence). The CDR3 nucleotides are TGTGCCAGCAGCCCACCAGCCCGGGACCTCTGGGGCACCGGGGAGCTGTTTTTT. Protein sequence: CASSPPARDLWGTGELFF. The entire variable domain, with the rest obtained from reference TRBV5-5 and TRBJ2-2, is as follows: DAGVTQSPTHLIKTRGQQVTLRCSPISGHKSVSWYQQVLGQGPQFIFQYYEKEERGRGNFPDRFSARQFPNYSSELNVNALLLGDSALYLCASSPPARDLWGTGELFFGEGSRLTVL.

The chain carries TRBV10-1 and TRBJ1-1; D gene uncertain. This CDR3 comprises 12 residues. With 11 bases removed from V and 0 bases from J, the gap between germline ends came to 10 bases. Germline-derived CDR1 and CDR2 are WNHNN and SYGVQD (reference sequence). In nucleotides, the CDR3 is TGCGCCTTTAAGGAGGTGAACACTGAAGCTTTCTTT. Residues: CAFKEVNTEAFF.

This clone came up a few times. V gene TRBV24-1 combines with J gene TRBJ2-3; tentative D call: TRBD2 (6 bases). V shed 6 bases and J shed 1 base, with 10 bases lying between them. The germline gives CDR1 KGHDR, CDR2 SFDVKD. CDR3 length equals 14 residues. The CDR3 here is CATSPGAGTDTQYF. Written as DNA, the CDR3 is TGTGCCACCAGTCCGGGAGCAGGCACAGATACGCAGTATTTT.

The chain recombines TRBV12-3 or TRBV12-4 with TRBJ1-5, with a possible D match to TRBD1 (6 bases). This CDR3 is 13 amino acids long. V dropped 6 bases and J dropped 9 bases, with 15 bases sitting between them. As DNA, the CDR3 is TGTGCCAGCAGGCTAGACAGGCCAGGGCCCCAGCATTTT. Translated, it gives CASRLDRPGPQHF.

V usage is TRBV2 and J usage is TRBJ2-5, with D perhaps TRBD1 (5 bases). CDR3 length equals 13 residues. V shed 11 bases and J shed 5 bases, with 18 bases lying between them. Germline V gives CDR1 SNHLY, CDR2 FYNNEI. In DNA form, the CDR3 reads TGTGCCCAATCTCAGGGCTTGGGGGAGACCCAGTACTTC. This sequence encodes CAQSQGLGETQYF.

V gene TRBV2 combines with J gene TRBJ2-3; no clear D gene. There are 14 residues in the CDR3. CDR1 is SNHLY, CDR2 FYNNEI, per germline. Trimming cost V 3 bases and J 1 base, with 8 bases left between them. The CDR3 protein is CASSDPPRTDTQYF. CDR3 coding DNA: TGTGCCAGCAGTGATCCCCCCCGCACAGATACGCAGTATTTT.

This chain's CDR3 is CASRLGSEGWHQPQHF. The CDR3 DNA is TGTGCAAGTCGCTTAGGAAGTGAGGGGTGGCATCAGCCCCAGCATTTT. The genes are TRBV12-2 and TRBJ1-5. TRBV12-2 is tagged as a pseudogene. This CDR3 region has 16 residues.

This clone was seen a few times. The J gene is TRBJ2-1, the V gene TRBV11-3; possible D gene TRBD2, 5 bases. V lost 2 bases, J lost 8 bases, and 16 bases lay in between. CDR1 SGHNT and CDR2 YENEEA come from the germline V gene. The CDR3 covers 15 residues. The CDR3 DNA reads TGTGCCAGCAGCTTATTCGGTTCACTAGGCGATGAGCAGTTCTTC. Translating it yields CASSLFGSLGDEQFF.

V gene TRBV19 combines with J gene TRBJ2-7; maybe TRBD2 (6 bases). Germline CDR1 LNHDA, CDR2 SQIVND (reference sequence). The CDR3 totals 15 residues. Deletions cut 0 bases from V and 2 bases from J, with 11 bases between. As DNA, the CDR3 is TGTGCCAGTAGTATAGAGAAGGGACTTACCTACGAGCAGTACTTC. This gives the protein CASSIEKGLTYEQYF.

This chain links TRBV3-1 (or the pseudogene TRBV3-2) with TRBJ1-3, with 10 nucleotides matching TRBD1. This CDR3 is built from 17 residues. Losses at the gene ends were 2 bases for V and 4 bases for J; bases not matched to a gene: 8. CDR1 and CDR2 from the germline V gene are LGHDT and YNNKEL (reference sequence). CDR3 sequence reads: CASSQPLTGGRGNTIYF. CDR3 nucleotides: TGTGCCAGCAGCCAACCACTGACAGGGGGCAGAGGAAACACCATATATTTT.

J is TRBJ1-5 and V is TRBV7-9; the D is unclear. Trimming stripped 3 bases from V and 6 bases from J, with 6 bases between. Germline V gene sequence: CDR1 SEHNR, CDR2 FQNEAQ (reference sequence). The CDR3 runs 12 residues. The CDR3 loop is CASSFLGQPQHF. The CDR3 DNA follows: TGTGCCAGCAGCTTTCTGGGTCAGCCCCAGCATTTT.